This record concerns one T cell receptor beta chain sequence. Antigen: not known. Libraries were prepared by immunoSEQ multiplex PCR; TCRdb keeps only in-frame clonotypes and omits some of them. Of about 1,500 clones listed, 81% are singletons. The sample comes from a study of brain metastases from non-small cell lung cancer. Whole-study findings and limits: TCR repertoires overlapped largely between brain metastases and matched primaries. Compared with primary tumors, brain metastases showed less T-cell infiltration. In about 60% of brain metastases, T-cell clones were expanded compared with matched primary tumors.

Trimming shortened V by 0 bases and J by 9 bases, and 16 bases separated the two germline ends. Germline CDR1 is SGHRS and CDR2 is YFSETQ. This CDR3 has 15 amino acids. This chain joins TRBV5-1 and TRBJ2-1; possibly TRBD2 for D (5 bases). Sample: primary lung tumor tissue. The source of this sequence is a donor at least 40 years old with non-small cell lung cancer. DNA of the CDR3: TGCGCCAGCAGCTTGGTCCCCCGGGGAGTTGGTGAGCAGTTCTTC. Protein sequence: CASSLVPRGVGEQFF.